Listed here are 9 T cell receptor beta chains from one sample, sequenced in a study of T cells after yellow fever vaccination. A single record per CDR3 protein comes from TCRdb applying MiXCR to the 5' RACE reads. In the table there are around 320,000 distinct CDR3 sequences, about 10% of which are singletons. The sample was CD4+ T cells sorted from PBMCs, taken 45 days after the yellow fever booster vaccination. The receptors originated from a man aged 18 to 29 who received the YFV17D yellow fever vaccine.

The chain recombines TRBV4-1 with TRBJ2-3; TRBD2 matches at 15 bases. V trimming: 5 bases; J trimming: 1 base; junction bases outside the gene matches: 10. The CDR3 is made up of 19 amino acids. The germline V gene has CDR1 MGHRA and CDR2 YSYEKL. The CDR3 reads CASSEGLAGGSRRTDTQYF. The CDR3 coding sequence is TGCGCCAGCAGCGAGGGACTAGCGGGGGGCTCCCGTCGCACAGATACGCAGTATTTT.

The gene calls are TRBV4-3 and TRBJ1-4; D gene unclear. This CDR3 has 16 amino acids. Trimming shortened V by 0 bases and J by 5 bases, and 13 bases separated the two germline ends. Germline V CDR1 and CDR2: LGHNA, YSLEER. CDR3 DNA sequence: TGCGCCAGCAGCCAAGATTTTGGACGGAAGAATGAAAAACTGTTTTTT. It codes for CASSQDFGRKNEKLFF.

J is TRBJ1-4 and V is TRBV6-1; the D is unclear. The germline CDR1 and CDR2 sequences are MNHNS and SASEGT. Between the trimmed V and J ends, which lost 8 bases and 8 bases, there was a span of 12 bases. The CDR3 consists of 12 residues. The CDR3 loop reads CASVSLEEKLFF. In DNA form, the CDR3 reads TGTGCCAGCGTTAGTTTAGAAGAAAAACTGTTTTTT.

A remark on this clonotype: The junction departs from the called germline gene at one end, perhaps through a read error. The J gene is TRBJ2-7, the V gene TRBV12-3 or TRBV12-4, with TRBD2 identical over 7 bases. This CDR3 comprises 12 residues. The CDR3 spells CASSSAGLGTNF. The CDR3 DNA sequence: TGTGCCAGCAGCTCGGCCGGACTAGGGACCAACTTC.

The chain recombines TRBV7-6 with TRBJ2-2, with D hard to call. Germline lookup yields CDR1 SGHVS and CDR2 FNYEAQ. The germline V and J ends were trimmed by 3 bases and 1 base, with 6 bases remaining between them. There are 14 residues in the CDR3. CDR3 coding DNA: TGTGCCAGCAGCTTGAACAGGAACACCGGGGAGCTGTTTTTT. Amino acids: CASSLNRNTGELFF.

This clonotype was seen a few times. V gene TRBV3-1 combines with J gene TRBJ2-7; 12 positions match TRBD2. Trimming removed 4 bases from V and 5 bases from J; junction bases left unmatched: 9. The CDR3 is made up of 16 amino acids. Per the germline V gene, CDR1 is LGHDT and CDR2 is YNNKEL (reference sequence). The CDR3 nucleotides are TGTGCCAGCAGCCCCAGTCCTAGCGGGGGGGCGAACGAGCAGTACGTC. It specifies CASSPSPSGGANEQYV.

This clonotype has more than one count but fewer than ten. The chain links TRBV12-3 or TRBV12-4 to TRBJ2-3, with D possibly TRBD2 on 6 matching bases. V was clipped by 3 bases and J by 0 bases, with 10 bases between them. The CDR3 has 15 residues. The CDR3 is CASSLRGISTDTQYF. As DNA, the CDR3 is TGTGCCAGCAGTTTGCGGGGAATTAGCACAGATACGCAGTATTTT.

This clonotype was counted at least ten times. The chain couples TRBV5-1 to TRBJ1-5; 10 bases line up with TRBD1. The V and J ends lost 4 bases and 8 bases, in that order; junction bases with no gene match: 6. The germline V gene encodes CDR1 SGHRS and CDR2 YFSETQ. The CDR3 contains 14 residues. This CDR3 is CASSPGQGGEPQHF. In nucleotides, the CDR3 is TGCGCCAGCAGCCCAGGACAGGGGGGCGAGCCCCAGCATTTT.

This rearrangement joins TRBV15 to TRBJ2-3; 12 bases map to TRBD2. CDR1 and CDR2 (germline): LNHNV, YYDKDF (reference sequence). The junction had 3 bases not matched to a gene; V was cut back by 0 bases and J by 2 bases. The CDR3 loop spans 17 amino acids. The CDR3 DNA sequence: TGTGCCACCAGCAGAGAGCCTAGCGGGGGGGTCACAGATACGCAGTATTTT. It specifies CATSREPSGGVTDTQYF.